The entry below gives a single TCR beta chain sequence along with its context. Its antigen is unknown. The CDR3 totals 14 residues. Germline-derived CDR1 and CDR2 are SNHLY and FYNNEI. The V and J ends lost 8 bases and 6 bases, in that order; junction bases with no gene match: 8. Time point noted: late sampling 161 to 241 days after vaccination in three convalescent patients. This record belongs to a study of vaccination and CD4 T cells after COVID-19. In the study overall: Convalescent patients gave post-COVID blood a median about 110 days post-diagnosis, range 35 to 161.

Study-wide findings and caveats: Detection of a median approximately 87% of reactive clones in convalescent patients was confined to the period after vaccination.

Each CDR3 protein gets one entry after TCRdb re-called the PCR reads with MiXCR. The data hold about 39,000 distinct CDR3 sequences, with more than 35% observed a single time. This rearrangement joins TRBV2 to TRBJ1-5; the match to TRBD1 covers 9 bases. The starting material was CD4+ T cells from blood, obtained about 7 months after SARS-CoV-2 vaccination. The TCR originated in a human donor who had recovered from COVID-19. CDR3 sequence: CASFPGQGGQPQHF. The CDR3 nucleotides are TGTGCCAGCTTTCCGGGACAGGGAGGTCAGCCCCAGCATTTT.